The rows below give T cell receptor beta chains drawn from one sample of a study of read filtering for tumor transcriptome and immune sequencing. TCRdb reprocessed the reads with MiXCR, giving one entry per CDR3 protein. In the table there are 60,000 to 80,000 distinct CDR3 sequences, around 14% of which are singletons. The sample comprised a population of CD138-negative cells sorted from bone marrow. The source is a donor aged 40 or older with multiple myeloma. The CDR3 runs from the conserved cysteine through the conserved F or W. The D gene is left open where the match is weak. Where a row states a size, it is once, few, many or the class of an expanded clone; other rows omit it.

DNA: TGTGCCAGCAGCCAGGGGGCAGATACGCAGTATTTT
CDR3: CASSQGADTQYF
J: TRBJ2-3
size: many
D: TRBD1
V: TRBV7-9

DNA: TGTGCCAGCAGCTTACTAGCGGGAGGGGGGGAGGCGCAGTATTTT
CDR3: CASSLLAGGGEAQYF
J: TRBJ2-3
size: many
D: TRBD2
V: TRBV5-4

DNA: TGCGCCAGCAGCCCGGCCCCCACAGGGGGCTACGAGCAGTACTTC
CDR3: CASSPAPTGGYEQYF
J: TRBJ2-7
size: many
D: TRBD1
V: TRBV4-1

DNA: TGTGCCAGCAGTGGGGTTGGGGCCAACGTCCTGACTTTC
CDR3: CASSGVGANVLTF
J: TRBJ2-6
size: many
D: .
V: TRBV2

DNA: TGTGCCAGCAGCTTAGCGGGGACTTCTGAAGCTTTCTTT
CDR3: CASSLAGTSEAFF
J: TRBJ1-1
size: many
D: .
V: TRBV7-9

DNA: TGCAGTGCTAGAGAAGGTGGAACTACCCACACCGGGGAGCTGTTTTTT
CDR3: CSAREGGTTHTGELFF
J: TRBJ2-2
size: many
D: .
V: TRBV20-1

DNA: TGTGCCAGCAGTGAGGGGGCGGCCGGGGAGCTGTTTTTT
CDR3: CASSEGAAGELFF
J: TRBJ2-2
size: many
D: .
V: TRBV6-4

DNA: TGTGCCAGCAGTTTGGAGCCTAGCGGGAGGGGAGAGCAGTACTTC
CDR3: CASSLEPSGRGEQYF
J: TRBJ2-7
size: many
D: TRBD2
V: TRBV27

DNA: TGTGCCAGCAGCAAGGACAGGGGGCGGAACACTGAAGCTTTCTTT
CDR3: CASSKDRGRNTEAFF
J: TRBJ1-1
size: many
D: TRBD1
V: TRBV7-2

DNA: TGCAGTGCAGGAACAGGGCCCCTAAGAGGGGCCAACGTCCTGACTTTC
CDR3: CSAGTGPLRGANVLTF
J: TRBJ2-6
size: many
D: .
V: TRBV20-1

DNA: TGCAGCGTTATAGGACAGGGCGGTGCCCTCCACTTT
CDR3: CSVIGQGGALHF
J: TRBJ1-6
size: many
D: TRBD1
V: TRBV29-1

DNA: TGTGCCAGCAGCTCGGACCCTGCCTCCTACAATGAGCAGTTCTTC
CDR3: CASSSDPASYNEQFF
J: TRBJ2-1
size: many
D: .
V: TRBV5-4

DNA: TGTGCCAGCAGCTTTTCGGGCGGGAGGACCCAAGAGACCCAGTACTTC
CDR3: CASSFSGGRTQETQYF
J: TRBJ2-5
size: .
D: TRBD2
V: TRBV7-9

DNA: TGTGCCAGCAGCTTATTACCTGGGGAGCTGTTTTTT
CDR3: CASSLLPGELFF
J: TRBJ2-2
size: many
D: .
V: TRBV7-9

DNA: TGTGCCAGCAGCCAAGGAACAGATACGCAGTATTTT
CDR3: CASSQGTDTQYF
J: TRBJ2-3
size: many
D: .
V: TRBV14

DNA: TGCGCCAGCAGCCCAGAGGGACTTGAGTGGAATGAGCAGTTCTTC
CDR3: CASSPEGLEWNEQFF
J: TRBJ2-1
size: once
D: .
V: TRBV5-1

DNA: TGTGCCAGGAGCCCACTCAGGAATCAGCCCCAGCATTTT
CDR3: CARSPLRNQPQHF
J: TRBJ1-5
size: many
D: .
V: TRBV7-2

DNA: TGCAGCGTTGGGTCGACTAGTGGGAGGTACAATGAGCGGTTCTTC
CDR3: CSVGSTSGRYNERFF
J: TRBJ2-1
size: .
D: .
V: TRBV29-1

DNA: TGTGCCACCAGTGACCATAAAATCAATGAGCAGTTCTTC
CDR3: CATSDHKINEQFF
J: TRBJ2-1
size: many
D: .
V: TRBV24-1

DNA: TGTGCCAGCAGTTCTAGGGAGGCCGACTCCTACAATGAGCAGTTCTTC
CDR3: CASSSREADSYNEQFF
J: TRBJ2-1
size: many
D: .
V: TRBV6-2/TRBV6-3

DNA: TGCAGCGTTGGCGGGACGATCCACTCCGGGGAGCTGTTTTTT
CDR3: CSVGGTIHSGELFF
J: TRBJ2-2
size: many
D: .
V: TRBV29-1

DNA: TGCGCCAGCAGCCCCGGGACAGCCCTAGCCAAAAACATTCAGTACTTC
CDR3: CASSPGTALAKNIQYF
J: TRBJ2-4
size: many
D: TRBD1
V: TRBV5-1

DNA: TGTGCCAGCAGCTTAGTAGAGGGAGGGAACACCGGGGAGCTGTTTTTT
CDR3: CASSLVEGGNTGELFF
J: TRBJ2-2
size: many
D: .
V: TRBV7-8

DNA: TGCGCCAGCAGTGAGTCTTCAGGGGGTTACGAGCAGTACTTC
CDR3: CASSESSGGYEQYF
J: TRBJ2-7
size: few
D: TRBD1
V: TRBV10-2

DNA: TGTGCCAGCAGGGGGACCTACAATGAGCAGTTCTTC
CDR3: CASRGTYNEQFF
J: TRBJ2-1
size: many
D: .
V: TRBV5-5

DNA: TGTGCCAGCAGTTTAGGGACAGGGGAGACCCAGTACTTC
CDR3: CASSLGTGETQYF
J: TRBJ2-5
size: many
D: TRBD1
V: TRBV12-3/TRBV12-4

DNA: TGCAGCGTTGAAACAGGCTACACTGAAGCTTTCTTT
CDR3: CSVETGYTEAFF
J: TRBJ1-1
size: many
D: .
V: TRBV29-1

DNA: TGTGCCAGCAGCCAATATGGTCAGGAAGTTGCCTATGGCTACACCTTC
CDR3: CASSQYGQEVAYGYTF
J: TRBJ1-2
size: many
D: .
V: TRBV3-1

DNA: TGCAGCGCAAGGACGGGGGAAAACATTCAGTACTTC
CDR3: CSARTGENIQYF
J: TRBJ2-4
size: .
D: .
V: TRBV29-1

DNA: TGTGCCAGCAGTGTGGGGACCTACGAGCAGTACTTC
CDR3: CASSVGTYEQYF
J: TRBJ2-7
size: many
D: .
V: TRBV28

DNA: TGTGCCTGGAGTCGGGAGGGATCCTACGAGCAGTACTTC
CDR3: CAWSREGSYEQYF
J: TRBJ2-7
size: many
D: TRBD2
V: TRBV30

DNA: TGTGCCAGCAGCCAGGCGGGCGGGGGTAATTACGAGCAGTACTTC
CDR3: CASSQAGGGNYEQYF
J: TRBJ2-7
size: many
D: TRBD2
V: TRBV7-2

DNA: TGTGCCAGCAGCCTAGGACCTACCGCTGAGCAGTACTTC
CDR3: CASSLGPTAEQYF
J: TRBJ2-7
size: many
D: .
V: TRBV3-1

DNA: TGTGCCAGCAGCCCAAATAGGGTGAGGGCGGGAGGCACCGGGGAGCTGTTTTTT
CDR3: CASSPNRVRAGGTGELFF
J: TRBJ2-2
size: few
D: TRBD2
V: TRBV12-3/TRBV12-4

DNA: TGCAGCGTCCAAGCTCATGCAGGGGAGGCCTTGGCCACTGAAGCTTTCTTT
CDR3: CSVQAHAGEALATEAFF
J: TRBJ1-1
size: many
D: .
V: TRBV29-1

DNA: TGTGCCAGCAGCTCACGACAGGGGGATAATTCACCCCTCCACTTT
CDR3: CASSSRQGDNSPLHF
J: TRBJ1-6
size: many
D: TRBD1
V: TRBV4-1

DNA: TGTGCCTGGAGAGGACTAGCGGACACAGATACGCAGTATTTT
CDR3: CAWRGLADTDTQYF
J: TRBJ2-3
size: many
D: TRBD2
V: TRBV30

DNA: TGTGCCAGCAGCGTGGCGAACACTGAAGCTTTCTTT
CDR3: CASSVANTEAFF
J: TRBJ1-1
size: many
D: .
V: TRBV9

DNA: TGTGCCAGCAGTTACCCTTTGGGGGGGCCAGAGAACACTGAAGCTTTCTTT
CDR3: CASSYPLGGPENTEAFF
J: TRBJ1-1
size: .
D: .
V: TRBV6-2/TRBV6-3

DNA: TGCAGCGTTGAATCGCGACAGGGCGGGGAGCAGTACTTC
CDR3: CSVESRQGGEQYF
J: TRBJ2-7
size: few
D: TRBD1
V: TRBV29-1

DNA: TGTGCCAGCAGTGAAGCATCCTATGGCTACACCTTC
CDR3: CASSEASYGYTF
J: TRBJ1-2
size: many
D: .
V: TRBV6-1

DNA: TGTGCCACCAGTGATTTGTATGCGCCGGATACGCAGTATTTT
CDR3: CATSDLYAPDTQYF
J: TRBJ2-3
size: .
D: .
V: TRBV24-1

DNA: TGCAGCGTTGAACCTAACCTATTGTACACTGAAGCTTTCTTT
CDR3: CSVEPNLLYTEAFF
J: TRBJ1-1
size: many
D: .
V: TRBV29-1

DNA: TGTGCCAGCAGCCTCGGGGGCTCTAGCACAGATACGCAGTATTTT
CDR3: CASSLGGSSTDTQYF
J: TRBJ2-3
size: .
D: .
V: TRBV2

DNA: TGCAGTGCTAGCCTTGGACGGGGTGAGCAGTTCTTC
CDR3: CSASLGRGEQFF
J: TRBJ2-1
size: many
D: .
V: TRBV20-1

DNA: TGTGCCAGCAGATCCCTAGCGGGAGAAGGAGGGGAGCTGTTTTTT
CDR3: CASRSLAGEGGELFF
J: TRBJ2-2
size: few
D: TRBD2
V: TRBV2

DNA: TGTGCCAGCAGTCCACCCCGAAGGGACAGGTCGGTGGGTGAAGCTTTCTTT
CDR3: CASSPPRRDRSVGEAFF
J: TRBJ1-1
size: many
D: TRBD1
V: TRBV28

DNA: TGTGCCTGGAGTGGGGGACTAGTTACCGGGGAGCTGTTTTTT
CDR3: CAWSGGLVTGELFF
J: TRBJ2-2
size: .
D: TRBD2
V: TRBV30

DNA: TGTGCCAGCATCGTTCCGGGACCCAGGGGTGAGCAGTTCTTC
CDR3: CASIVPGPRGEQFF
J: TRBJ2-1
size: many
D: .
V: TRBV3-1

DNA: TGTGCCAGCAGTCCAGACCTAGGACAGGGCTATGGCTACACCTTC
CDR3: CASSPDLGQGYGYTF
J: TRBJ1-2
size: few
D: TRBD1
V: TRBV6-5

DNA: TGTGCCAGCAGTTTGTCTCCTAGCTGGATAGGTAAAGAGCAGTACTTC
CDR3: CASSLSPSWIGKEQYF
J: TRBJ2-7
size: .
D: .
V: TRBV28

DNA: TGTGCCAGCAGTTACTCCACTAGCGGGAGTAGGGATGAGCAGTTCTTC
CDR3: CASSYSTSGSRDEQFF
J: TRBJ2-1
size: many
D: TRBD2
V: TRBV6-2/TRBV6-3

DNA: TGCGCCAGCAGCTTGGCTATAGGTGTTAGCACAGATACGCAGTATTTT
CDR3: CASSLAIGVSTDTQYF
J: TRBJ2-3
size: many
D: .
V: TRBV5-1

DNA: TGCAGTGCCAGACAGAAAGATGGCTACACCTTC
CDR3: CSARQKDGYTF
J: TRBJ1-2
size: many
D: .
V: TRBV20-1

DNA: TGTGCCAGCAGTTCGGGGCCCCCCTGGGCCAAAAACATTCAGTACTTC
CDR3: CASSSGPPWAKNIQYF
J: TRBJ2-4
size: many
D: .
V: TRBV12-3/TRBV12-4